The 12 T cell receptor beta chains below all came from one sample that was sequenced in a study of blood T cell repertoires in COVID-19. Measured with immunoSEQ multiplex PCR; TCRdb has only the in-frame clones, and not every one. This table holds fewer than 200,000 clones, 92% found once. The sequenced material came from peripheral blood. These receptor sequences come from a man younger than 40 with COVID-19, enrolled during active disease.

The sample holds one count of this clone. This rearrangement joins TRBV28 to TRBJ2-7; D is uncertain. Germline CDR1 MDHEN, CDR2 SYDVKM. The CDR3 totals 16 residues. Trimming removed 3 bases at V and 2 bases at J, with 17 bases between. The CDR3 DNA reads TGTGCCAGCAGTTTTAACGGTTGGGCAGAGACCTACGAGCAGTACTTC. Translated: CASSFNGWAETYEQYF.

This clone was seen a single time. CDR3 loop: CASSLKTSGISGDEQYF. The CDR3 DNA follows: TGCGCCAGCAGCTTGAAAACTAGCGGGATTAGTGGGGACGAGCAGTACTTC. J is TRBJ2-7 and V is TRBV5-1; 10 positions match TRBD2. The trim removed 1 base at V and 5 bases at J, leaving 12 bases unmatched. Germline lookup yields CDR1 SGHRS and CDR2 YFSETQ. The CDR3 has 17 residues.

The rearrangement joins TRBV28 to TRBJ2-2, with a tentative D call TRBD1 (6 bases). CDR1 is MDHEN and CDR2 is SYDVKM in the germline V gene. Trimming stripped 5 bases from V and 8 bases from J, with 12 bases between. The CDR3 runs 13 residues. CDR3 region: CASSPTGPGELFF. In nucleotides, the CDR3 is TGTGCCAGCAGTCCGACAGGTCCAGGGGAGCTGTTTTTT. The whole variable domain, filled in from reference TRBV28 and TRBJ2-2, reads DVKVTQSSRYLVKRTGEKVFLECVQDMDHENMFWYRQDPGLGLRLIYFSYDVKMKEKGDIPEGYSVSREKKERFSLILESASTNQTSMYLCASSPTGPGELFFGEGSRLTVL.

The chain has TRBV19 and TRBJ2-2, with 10 positions matching TRBD2. The CDR3 is 17 residues long. The ends lost 6 bases at V and 4 bases at J; junction bases unmatched: 11. Looked up from germline, CDR1 is LNHDA and CDR2 is SQIVND (reference sequence). CDR3 sequence (DNA): TGTGCCAGTAGATCGAGCGGGAGGGCCCTCGTCACCGGGGAGCTGTTTTTT. This translates into CASRSSGRALVTGELFF. The whole variable domain, remainder taken from reference TRBV19 and TRBJ2-2, is DGGITQSPKYLFRKEGQNVTLSCEQNLNHDAMYWYRQDPGQGLRLIYYSQIVNDFQKGDIAEGYSVSREKKESFPLTVTSAQKNPTAFYLCASRSSGRALVTGELFFGEGSRLTVL.

The rearrangement links TRBV7-8 to TRBJ2-1; D may be TRBD2 (5 bases). The V gene lost 7 bases and the J gene lost 5 bases, with 18 bases spanning the gap. This CDR3 region has 15 residues. Germline CDR1 and CDR2: SGHVS and FQNEAQ. CDR3 bases: TGTGCCAGCACCACCTCACGACGGGGAAACAATGAGCAGTTCTTC. Amino acids: CASTTSRRGNNEQFF.

The rearrangement joins TRBV10-3 to TRBJ1-4, with 9 bases lining up with TRBD1. The length of the CDR3 is 14 residues. In germline, CDR1 is ENHRY, CDR2 SYGVKD. With V trimmed by 8 bases and J by 3 bases, 4 bases remained unmatched. The CDR3 DNA reads TGTGCCATCTTGGACAGGGGATCTAATGAAAAACTGTTTTTT. This gives the protein CAILDRGSNEKLFF.

CDR3 region: CASSKFECYTHGGGYF. In DNA, the CDR3 is TGTGCCAGCAGCAAATTCGAGTGTTACACTCACGGCGGAGGGTACTTC. The V and J genes are TRBV21-1 and TRBJ2-7; the D segment call TRBD2 is taken from the table without a DNA check. TRBV21-1 is labeled a pseudogene. This CDR3 has 16 amino acids.

The chain uses TRBV24-1 and TRBJ2-2; D remains ambiguous. Trimming took 9 bases from V and 1 from J, leaving 5 bases between them. This CDR3 has 12 amino acids. Germline V gives CDR1 KGHDR, CDR2 SFDVKD. The CDR3: CATSQNTGELFF. The CDR3 region has the DNA TGTGCCACCTCCCAGAACACCGGGGAGCTGTTTTTT.

With regard to this clone: Other DNA sequences in the sample encode the same CDR3. The chain uses TRBV7-2 and TRBJ1-2; D unresolved. The CDR3 spans 14 residues. V lost 4 bases and J lost 0, with 9 bases in between. CDR1 is SGHTA and CDR2 is FQGNSA in the germline V gene. The CDR3 loop reads CASSSSGANYGYTF. The CDR3 DNA reads as TGTGCCAGCAGCTCCTCCGGGGCTAACTATGGCTACACCTTC.

This chain links TRBV7-9 with TRBJ2-7, with D possibly TRBD2 on 6 matching bases. Per the germline V gene, CDR1 is SEHNR and CDR2 is FQNEAQ (reference sequence). Trimming removed 5 bases from V and 6 bases from J, with 17 bases in between. The CDR3 has 14 amino acids. CDR3 loop: CASSPAGTSIEQYF. The CDR3 DNA reads TGTGCCAGCAGCCCTGCCGGGACTTCCATCGAGCAGTACTTC.

The chain carries TRBV28 and TRBJ2-2; TRBD1 matches 11 bases. CDR3 size: 16 residues. The junction had 6 bases not matched to a gene; V was cut back by 5 bases and J by 4 bases. CDR1 and CDR2 from the germline V gene are MDHEN and SYDVKM. This CDR3 reads CASSLTGTGGTGELFF. The CDR3 nucleotides are TGTGCCAGCAGTCTCACCGGGACAGGGGGCACCGGGGAGCTGTTTTTT. Complete variable domain (other parts from reference TRBV28 and TRBJ2-2): DVKVTQSSRYLVKRTGEKVFLECVQDMDHENMFWYRQDPGLGLRLIYFSYDVKMKEKGDIPEGYSVSREKKERFSLILESASTNQTSMYLCASSLTGTGGTGELFFGEGSRLTVL.

V and J are TRBV6-2 or TRBV6-3 and TRBJ1-2; 12 bases are shared with TRBD1. Germline V gene data show CDR1 as MNHEY and CDR2 as SVGEGT. V dropped 5 bases and J dropped 3; count of bases not matched to a gene: 7. The CDR3 sequence is 16 residues long. CDR3 nucleotides: TGTGCCAGCAGTCAGACCGGGACAGGGGGCGACTATGGCTACACCTTC. Protein product: CASSQTGTGGDYGYTF.